This paragraph covers one T cell receptor beta chain sequence. The data were obtained in a study of blood T cell repertoires in COVID-19. Study information: The analysed material was cDNA or gDNA that came from T cells, B-cell-depleted T cells, or PBMCs.

Assay: immunoSEQ multiplex PCR; the TCRdb copy retains only in-frame clones and omits some. The sample lists about 220,000 clones, 80% to 90% occurring once. This clonotype was obtained from a man aged 30-40 years with active or convalescent COVID-19. Material: peripheral blood.

CDR3 nucleotide sequence: TGTGCCAGCAGTTCTCCTCGCAGGCTGGGACAGGGGTGGAAAGGGGATGGCTACACCTTC. This translates into CASSSPRRLGQGWKGDGYTF. The chain carries TRBV28 and TRBJ1-2; 10 nucleotides line up with TRBD1. CDR1 and CDR2 (germline): MDHEN, SYDVKM. J was trimmed by 6 bases and V by 4 bases; bases with no gene match: 23. This CDR3 region has 20 residues.